This entry is about one TCR beta chain. This specimen comes from a study of blood T cell repertoires in COVID-19. Study overall: Donors in the United States, Italy and Spain gave samples during acute or convalescent COVID-19. Sample material is recorded as cDNA or gDNA derived from T cells, B-cell-depleted T cells, or PBMCs.

The length of the CDR3 is 18 residues. The V segment lost 0 bases and the J segment 7 bases; nucleotides outside the gene matches: 14. Germline CDR1 SNHLY, CDR2 FYNNEI. Methods used by the authors: Counts of nucleated cells, estimated from reference gene primer amplification, were obtained. Repertoires were generated with immunoSEQ multiplex PCR, while TCRdb's copy carries only in-frame clones and drops some. V and J calls and clone size are copied from that table; D and trimming were computed from the DNA. The sample holds under 150,000 clones, 90% seen once. Sequencing was performed on peripheral blood. The sequence was obtained from a human donor with active COVID-19. The donor label of this sample is uncertain. The V gene is TRBV2, the J gene TRBJ2-5, with 10 nucleotides matching TRBD2. CDR3 region: CASSEAYPSGGQVGTQYF. The CDR3 DNA reads as TGTGCCAGCAGTGAAGCTTACCCTAGCGGGGGCCAGGTGGGGACCCAGTACTTC. Filled out from reference TRBV2 and TRBJ2-5, the complete variable domain reads EPEVTQTPSHQVTQMGQEVILRCVPISNHLYFYWYRQILGQKVEFLVSFYNNEISEKSEIFDDQFSVERPDGSNFTLKIRSTKLEDSAMYFCASSEAYPSGGQVGTQYFGPGTRLLVL.